These 13 T cell receptor beta chains originate from one sample sequenced in a study of T cell repertoires in cytomegalovirus infection. TCRdb re-called the reads with MiXCR, one entry per CDR3 protein. The profile covers around 550,000 distinct CDR3 sequences, with roughly 29% appearing a single time and less than 15% taken by the ten largest. The specimen sequenced was PBMCs. The receptors here all came from a human donor in good health (CMV status not recorded). Some clones in this sample may be carry-over from other donors' samples.

In its sample, this clonotype was seen many times. The chain joins TRBV2 to TRBJ2-1; either TRBD1 or TRBD2 may fit D (5 bases each). The CDR3 is made up of 15 amino acids. Trimming took off 4 bases at V and 8 bases at J, with 18 bases between the two ends. Germline lookup yields CDR1 SNHLY and CDR2 FYNNEI. CDR3 DNA sequence: TGTGCCAGCAGTGTCGGGACCCTCCGCCTCGATGAGCAGTTCTTC. Protein: CASSVGTLRLDEQFF. Supplemented by reference TRBV2 and TRBJ2-1, the full variable domain reads EPEVTQTPSHQVTQMGQEVILRCVPISNHLYFYWYRQILGQKVEFLVSFYNNEISEKSEIFDDQFSVERPDGSNFTLKIRSTKLEDSAMYFCASSVGTLRLDEQFFGPGTRLTVL.

Only one count was recorded for this clonotype. This rearrangement joins TRBV18 to TRBJ2-3, with 11 bases aligning to TRBD2. This CDR3 region has 22 residues. Germline assignment: CDR1 KGHSH and CDR2 LQKENI. J lost 1 base, V lost 3 bases, and 21 bases had no gene match. CDR3 loop: CASSPFTPLTSGTGVRTDTQYF. CDR3 DNA sequence: TGTGCCAGCTCACCGTTCACTCCCTTGACTAGCGGGACGGGGGTGCGCACAGATACGCAGTATTTT.

V is TRBV7-9 and J is TRBJ2-3; D gene unclear. V was clipped by 6 bases and J by 3 bases, with 7 bases between them. CDR1 is SEHNR and CDR2 is FQNEAQ in the germline V gene (reference sequence). CDR3 length equals 12 residues. CDR3 nucleotide sequence: TGTGCCAGCAGAACCGAAACAGATACGCAGTATTTT. Translated: CASRTETDTQYF.

The sample holds many counts of this clonotype. V and J are TRBV7-9 and TRBJ2-3, with 7 nucleotides matching TRBD1. The CDR3 loop spans 16 amino acids. Losses at the gene ends were 1 base for V and 3 bases for J; bases not matched to a gene: 7. Germline CDR1 SEHNR, CDR2 FQNEAQ (reference sequence). The CDR3 region is CASSLGTGAGTDTQYF. The CDR3 DNA reads as TGTGCCAGCAGCTTAGGTACAGGGGCAGGGACAGATACGCAGTATTTT.

As DNA, the CDR3 is TGTGCCAGCAGCCCCAGGGGGCGCAGCACCGGGGAGCTGTTTTTT. It encodes CASSPRGRSTGELFF. V usage is TRBV5-4 and J usage is TRBJ2-2, with 8 nucleotides matching TRBD1. Germline V gives CDR1 SGHNT, CDR2 YYREEE (reference sequence). The CDR3 runs 15 residues. V dropped 4 bases and J dropped 4; count of bases not matched to a gene: 6.

This clonotype was seen only a few times. The V gene is TRBV4-3, the J gene TRBJ2-1; possibly TRBD1 for D (6 bases). The CDR3 spans 17 residues. Germline V lookup: CDR1 LGHNA, CDR2 YSLEER. Trimming shortened V by 1 base and J by 5 bases, and 18 bases separated the two germline ends. The CDR3 DNA sequence: TGCGCCAGCAGCCAAGTTTATACCAGGGGCCTGAACAATGAGCAGTTCTTC. Protein product: CASSQVYTRGLNNEQFF.

This clonotype has just a few counts. The rearrangement uses TRBV7-2 and TRBJ2-1; D not certain. The CDR3 consists of 17 residues. Trimming left V 3 bases short and J 1 base short, with 16 bases between. Germline-derived CDR1 and CDR2 are SGHTA and FQGNSA. The DNA for the CDR3 is TGTGCCAGCAGCTTGTTGTTTGGATTCCTTTCCTACAATGAGCAGTTCTTC. Its protein product is CASSLLFGFLSYNEQFF.

This clonotype appeared a few times. V and J are TRBV10-3 and TRBJ2-2; D is perhaps TRBD1 or TRBD2 (5 bases each). Germline loops: CDR1 ENHRY, CDR2 SYGVKD. There are 14 residues in the CDR3. Trimming shortened V by 3 bases and J by 5 bases, and 10 bases separated the two germline ends. This CDR3 is CAISEFEGTGELFF. CDR3 nucleotide sequence: TGTGCCATCAGTGAATTTGAGGGGACCGGGGAGCTGTTTTTT.

The rearrangement links TRBV5-1 to TRBJ2-1; 10 bases agree with TRBD2. Trimming cost V 4 bases and J 7 bases; bases outside gene matches: 11. Germline CDR1 is SGHRS and CDR2 is YFSETQ. The CDR3 has 16 residues. For the CDR3, the DNA is TGCGCCAGCAGCCCAAACCCGGGACTAGCGAGGAATGAGCAGTTCTTC. This encodes CASSPNPGLARNEQFF.

This clonotype has only a few counts. V is TRBV4-3 and J is TRBJ2-3; D unresolved. Germline lookup yields CDR1 LGHNA and CDR2 YSLEER. V gave up 0 bases and J gave up 4 bases, with 8 bases separating them. The CDR3 loop spans 14 amino acids. CDR3 protein: CASSQESLADTQYF. As DNA, the CDR3 is TGCGCCAGCAGCCAAGAATCCCTTGCAGATACGCAGTATTTT.

In this sample, this clonotype turned up a few times. V and J are TRBV12-3 or TRBV12-4 and TRBJ1-4; no firm D call. Trimming stripped 3 bases from V and 6 bases from J, with 8 bases between. The CDR3 runs to 13 residues. The CDR3, as DNA: TGTGCCAGCAGTTTCTCAGCGGATGAAAAACTGTTTTTT. It specifies CASSFSADEKLFF.

The J gene is TRBJ1-5, the V gene TRBV29-1; the match to TRBD1 covers 8 bases. Germline assignment: CDR1 SQVTM and CDR2 ANQGSEA. The CDR3 runs to 13 residues. The trim removed 4 bases at V and 4 bases at J, leaving 3 bases unmatched. The CDR3 bases are TGCAGCGTTGCGGGACAGGCAAATCAGCCCCAGCATTTT. Its translation: CSVAGQANQPQHF.

This clonotype was counted many times. The V gene is TRBV11-2, the J gene TRBJ2-1; 8 bases match TRBD1. The CDR3 has 16 amino acids. Germline V gene lookup returns CDR1 SGHAT and CDR2 FQNNGV. V was pared by 1 base and J by 5 bases, with 7 bases of the junction left unmatched. The CDR3 spells CASSLGGGTGHNEQFF. CDR3 bases: TGTGCCAGCAGCTTAGGGGGCGGGACAGGACACAATGAGCAGTTCTTC.